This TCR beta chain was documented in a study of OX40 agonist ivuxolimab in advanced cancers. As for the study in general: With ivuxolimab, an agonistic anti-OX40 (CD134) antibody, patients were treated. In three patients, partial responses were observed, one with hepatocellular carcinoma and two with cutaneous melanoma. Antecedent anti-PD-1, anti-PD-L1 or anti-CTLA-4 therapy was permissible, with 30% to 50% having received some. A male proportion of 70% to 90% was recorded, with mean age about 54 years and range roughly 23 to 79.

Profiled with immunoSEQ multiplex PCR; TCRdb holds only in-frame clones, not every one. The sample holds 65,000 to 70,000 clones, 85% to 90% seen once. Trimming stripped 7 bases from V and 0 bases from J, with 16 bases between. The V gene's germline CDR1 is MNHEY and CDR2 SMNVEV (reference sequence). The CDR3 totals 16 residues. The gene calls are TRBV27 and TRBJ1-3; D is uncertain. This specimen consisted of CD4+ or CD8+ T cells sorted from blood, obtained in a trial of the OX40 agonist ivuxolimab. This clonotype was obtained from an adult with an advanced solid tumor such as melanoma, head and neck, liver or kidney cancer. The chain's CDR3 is CASTIGSPSSGNTIYF. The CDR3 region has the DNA TGTGCCAGCACTATCGGCAGTCCTTCCTCTGGAAACACCATATATTTT.